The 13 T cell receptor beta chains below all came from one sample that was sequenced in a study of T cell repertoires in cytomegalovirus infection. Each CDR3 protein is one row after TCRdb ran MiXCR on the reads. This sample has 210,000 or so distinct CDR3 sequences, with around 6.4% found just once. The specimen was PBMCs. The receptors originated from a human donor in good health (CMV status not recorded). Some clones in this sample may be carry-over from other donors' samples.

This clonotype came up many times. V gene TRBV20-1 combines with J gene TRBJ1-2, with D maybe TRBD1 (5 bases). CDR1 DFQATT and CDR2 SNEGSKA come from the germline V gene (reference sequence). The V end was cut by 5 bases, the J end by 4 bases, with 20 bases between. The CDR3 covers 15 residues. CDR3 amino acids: CSADDSGPLRYGYTF. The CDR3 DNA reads TGCAGTGCTGACGACAGCGGACCGCTCCGCTATGGCTACACCTTC.

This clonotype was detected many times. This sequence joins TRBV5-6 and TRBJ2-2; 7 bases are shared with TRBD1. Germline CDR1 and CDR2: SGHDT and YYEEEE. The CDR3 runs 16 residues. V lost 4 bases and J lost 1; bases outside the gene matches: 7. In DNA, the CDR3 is TGTGCCAGCAGCCCGGGACAGTCGATGAACACCGGGGAGCTGTTTTTT. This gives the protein CASSPGQSMNTGELFF.

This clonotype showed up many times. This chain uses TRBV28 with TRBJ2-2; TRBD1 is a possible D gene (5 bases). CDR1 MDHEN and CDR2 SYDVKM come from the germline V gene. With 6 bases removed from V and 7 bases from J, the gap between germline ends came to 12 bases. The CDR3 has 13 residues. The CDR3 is CASRGQVGGELFF. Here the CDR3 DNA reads TGTGCCAGCAGAGGACAAGTGGGCGGGGAGCTGTTTTTT.

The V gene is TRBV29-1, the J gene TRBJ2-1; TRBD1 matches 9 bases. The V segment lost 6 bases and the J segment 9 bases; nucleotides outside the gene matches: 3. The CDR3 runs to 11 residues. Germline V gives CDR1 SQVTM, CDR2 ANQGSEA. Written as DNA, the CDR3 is TGCAGCGTGGGGGACAGGGCTGAGCAGTTCTTC. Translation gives CSVGDRAEQFF.

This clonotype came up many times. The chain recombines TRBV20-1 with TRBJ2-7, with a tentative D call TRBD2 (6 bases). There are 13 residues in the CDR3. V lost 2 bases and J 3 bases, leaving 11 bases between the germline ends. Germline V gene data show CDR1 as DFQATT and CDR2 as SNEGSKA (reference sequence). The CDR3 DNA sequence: TGCAGTGCTAGAAGTCGGCGGGACTACGAGCAGTACTTC. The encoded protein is CSARSRRDYEQYF.

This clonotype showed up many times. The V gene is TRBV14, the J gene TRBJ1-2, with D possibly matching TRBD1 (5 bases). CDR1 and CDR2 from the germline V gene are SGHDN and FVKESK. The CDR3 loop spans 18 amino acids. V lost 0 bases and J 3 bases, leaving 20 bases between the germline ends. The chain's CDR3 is CASSQERRGIGIHYGYTF. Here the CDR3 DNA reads TGTGCCAGCAGCCAAGAGAGGAGGGGTATCGGAATACACTATGGCTACACCTTC.

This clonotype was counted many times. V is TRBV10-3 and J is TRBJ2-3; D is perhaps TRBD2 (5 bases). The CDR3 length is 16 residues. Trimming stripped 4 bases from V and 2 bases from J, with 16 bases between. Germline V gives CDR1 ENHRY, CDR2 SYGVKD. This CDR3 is CAISGDRGFSTDTQYF. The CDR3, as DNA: TGTGCCATCAGTGGCGATAGAGGGTTTTCCACAGATACGCAGTATTTT.

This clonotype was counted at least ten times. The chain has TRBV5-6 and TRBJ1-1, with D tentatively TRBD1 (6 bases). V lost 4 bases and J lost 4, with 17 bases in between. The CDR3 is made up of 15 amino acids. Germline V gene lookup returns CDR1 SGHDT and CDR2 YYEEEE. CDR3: CASSPSRGGATEAFF. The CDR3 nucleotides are TGTGCCAGCAGCCCTAGTCGGGGGGGGGCCACTGAAGCTTTCTTT.

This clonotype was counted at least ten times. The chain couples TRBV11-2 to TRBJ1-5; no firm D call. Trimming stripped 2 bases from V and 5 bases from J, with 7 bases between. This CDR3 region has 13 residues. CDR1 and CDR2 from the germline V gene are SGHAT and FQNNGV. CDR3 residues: CASSLSLYQPQHF. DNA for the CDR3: TGTGCCAGCAGCTTAAGCCTTTATCAGCCCCAGCATTTT.

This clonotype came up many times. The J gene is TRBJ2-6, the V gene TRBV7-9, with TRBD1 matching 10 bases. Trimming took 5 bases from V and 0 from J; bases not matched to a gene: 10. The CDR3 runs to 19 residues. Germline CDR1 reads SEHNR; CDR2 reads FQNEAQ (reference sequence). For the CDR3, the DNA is TGTGCCAGCAGCCCGACCGGGACAGGGGCCGGCTCTGGGGCCAACGTCCTGACTTTC. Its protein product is CASSPTGTGAGSGANVLTF.

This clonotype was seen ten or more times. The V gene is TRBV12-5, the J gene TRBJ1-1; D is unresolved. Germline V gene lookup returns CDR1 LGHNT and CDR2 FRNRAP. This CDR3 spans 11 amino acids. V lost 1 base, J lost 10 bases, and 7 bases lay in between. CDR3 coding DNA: TGTGCTAGTGGTTTGGGCGACGGAGCTTTCTTT. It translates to CASGLGDGAFF.

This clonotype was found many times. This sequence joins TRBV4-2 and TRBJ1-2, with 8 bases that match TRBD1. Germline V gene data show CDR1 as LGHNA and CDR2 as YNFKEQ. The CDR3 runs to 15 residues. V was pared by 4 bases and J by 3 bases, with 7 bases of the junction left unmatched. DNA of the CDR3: TGTGCCAGCAGCCCGGGACAGGTGGCGGACTATGGCTACACCTTC. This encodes CASSPGQVADYGYTF.

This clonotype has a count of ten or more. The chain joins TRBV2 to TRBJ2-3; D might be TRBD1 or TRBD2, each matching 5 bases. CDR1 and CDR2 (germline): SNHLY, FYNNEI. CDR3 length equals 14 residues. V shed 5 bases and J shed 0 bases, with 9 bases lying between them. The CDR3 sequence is CASSSGTSTDTQYF. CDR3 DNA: TGTGCCAGCAGTTCGGGGACCAGCACAGATACGCAGTATTTT.